The count of the clone carrying this T cell receptor (beta chain) is one. The sample is drawn from a study of vaccination and CD4 T cells after COVID-19. TCRdb reprocessed the PCR reads via MiXCR and lists one record per CDR3 protein. The sample contains under 20,000 distinct CDR3 sequences, approximately 59% of which appear only once. This CDR3 has 16 amino acids. Trimming left V 0 bases short and J 5 bases short, with 14 bases between. Germline CDR1 and CDR2: LNHNV and YYDKDF (reference sequence). The chain uses TRBV15 and TRBJ1-3, with D perhaps TRBD1 (5 bases). The TCR originated in a human donor who had recovered from COVID-19. This material consisted of CD4+ T cells from blood, taken before SARS-CoV-2 vaccination. CDR3 residues: CATSRDNGRQRNTIYF. The CDR3 DNA reads as TGTGCCACCAGCAGAGATAACGGTCGACAGAGAAACACCATATATTTT.